Described below is a single T cell receptor (beta chain) sequence and its context. This specimen comes from a study of T cells after yellow fever vaccination. A single record per CDR3 protein comes from TCRdb applying MiXCR to the 5' RACE reads. The table has 200,000 to 250,000 distinct CDR3 sequences, less than 3.5% seen once. The clonotype comes from a man aged 18 to 30 who received the YFV17D yellow fever vaccine. The sample in question was CD4+ T cells sorted from PBMCs, obtained 10 days after the yellow fever booster vaccination.

CDR3 bases: TGTGCCAGCGCCCCCCCCGGCTCTGGCTACACCTTC. Encoded protein: CASAPPGSGYTF. The rearrangement links TRBV2 to TRBJ1-2; the D is unclear. Trimming pared 8 bases from V and 7 bases from J, leaving 14 bases between. CDR1 and CDR2 from the germline V gene are SNHLY and FYNNEI. The CDR3 sequence is 12 residues long.